This T cell receptor beta chain was documented in a study of blood T cells in healthy people across ages. Study-level information: The template switching approach captured approximately one barcoded beta molecule for every two T cells. Study-level findings and limits: Total diversity from one million sequenced T cells was likely underestimated. There was a strong correlation between TCR beta diversity and naive T cell percentage.

Together with a sample-barcoded 5' primer, a J-beta primer mix was included in a second PCR lasting about 7 to 12 cycles. Every sample gave at least 3 million paired-end reads containing CDR3. Each CDR3 protein is one row after TCRdb ran MiXCR on the 5' RACE reads. Of more than 700,000 distinct CDR3 sequences in the sample, about half are singletons; the top ten hold 15% to 20%. The CDR3 consists of 14 residues. The V gene lost 7 bases and the J gene lost 0 bases, with 9 bases spanning the gap. Germline assignment: CDR1 SGHDN and CDR2 FVKESK. As to this clonotype: Its antigen remains unidentified.

V usage is TRBV14 and J usage is TRBJ2-2, with D possibly being TRBD2 (6 bases). The sequence was obtained from a man older than 75 in good health. The sequencing input was blood. The CDR3 region has the DNA TGTGCCAGCATGGCGGGAACGAACACCGGGGAGCTGTTTTTT. The encoded protein is CASMAGTNTGELFF.